This T cell receptor beta chain was recovered during a study of T cells in Graves' hyperthyroidism and ophthalmopathy. This clonotype was observed at least ten times. The antigen is not known. Points from the study as a whole: It was a median about 7.1 months before onset that the model predicted ophthalmopathy.

The CDR3 regions of TCR beta were amplified from RNA transcripts. TCR CDR3 underwent first-round RT-PCR with the HTBI primer set. TCRdb ran MiXCR on the multiplex PCR reads and lists one entry per CDR3 protein. Of some 740,000 distinct CDR3 sequences detected, 12% to 15% appear once; the ten largest clones hold approximately 10%. Trimming took 4 bases from V and 1 from J; bases not matched to a gene: 17. The CDR3 sequence is 21 residues long. CDR1 and CDR2 from the germline V gene are SGHAT and FQNNGV. This clonotype was sampled from a woman aged 18-30 years with Graves' hyperthyroidism. The chain uses TRBV11-2 and TRBJ2-1; 12 bases agree with TRBD2. Specimen: blood. In DNA form, the CDR3 reads TGTGCCAGCAGCTCAAGGATCAAGACTAGCGGGAGAGGCGGGTCCTACAATGAGCAGTTCTTC. Translating gives CASSSRIKTSGRGGSYNEQFF.